One and the same sample provided the 8 T cell receptor beta chains below, sequenced in a study of blood T cell repertoires in COVID-19. The data were produced by immunoSEQ multiplex PCR, yet TCRdb's version contains in-frame clones alone and is incomplete. Among about 150,000 clones listed, about 88% were seen once. Sequenced: PBMCs or T cells enriched from blood (not recorded which). These TCRs come from a man aged 45-60 years who had recovered from COVID-19.

This chain links TRBV2 with TRBJ1-5; 11 bases align to TRBD1. J gave up 1 base and V 8 bases, and 4 bases lay outside the gene matches. Germline CDR1 reads SNHLY; CDR2 reads FYNNEI. This CDR3 comprises 15 residues. In DNA, the CDR3 is TGTGCCAGCCGGGACAGGGGGGTCAGCAATCAGCCCCAGCATTTT. Translation gives CASRDRGVSNQPQHF.

The J gene is TRBJ1-6, the V gene TRBV27; D unclear. V was pared by 3 bases and J by 4 bases, with 7 bases between. Germline CDR1 is MNHEY and CDR2 is SMNVEV (reference sequence). The length of the CDR3 is 14 residues. Here the CDR3 DNA reads TGTGCCAGCAGTTTGGTGACATATAATTCACCCCTCCACTTT. Protein product: CASSLVTYNSPLHF.

The gene calls are TRBV5-4 and TRBJ1-6, with D hard to call. V shed 4 bases and J shed 0 bases, with 11 bases lying between them. The CDR3 is made up of 16 amino acids. In germline, CDR1 is SGHNT, CDR2 YYREEE (reference sequence). CDR3 protein: CASSPGRSSYNSPLHF. CDR3 bases: TGTGCCAGCAGCCCTGGGAGGAGCTCCTATAATTCACCCCTCCACTTT.

CDR3 sequence reads: CASSKRTSSYNEQFF. CDR3 nucleotides: TGTGCCAGTAGTAAACGGACTAGCTCCTACAATGAGCAGTTCTTC. The V and J genes are TRBV19 and TRBJ2-1, with 7 bases that match TRBD2. CDR1 is LNHDA and CDR2 is SQIVND in the germline V gene (reference sequence). The CDR3 has 15 amino acids. V lost 4 bases, J lost 0 bases, and 3 bases stayed unmatched.

Written as DNA, the CDR3 is TGCGCCAGCAGCCAAGGTCCGTTAGAAGGAAACACCATATATTTT. Encoded protein: CASSQGPLEGNTIYF. The gene calls are TRBV4-1 and TRBJ1-3; no reliable D call. In germline, CDR1 is MGHRA, CDR2 YSYEKL. CDR3 length: 15 residues. The ends were cut back, 1 base at V and 4 bases at J, with 11 bases in the middle.

The chain recombines TRBV29-1 with TRBJ2-5, with TRBD1 as a possible D gene (6 bases). V was pared by 3 bases and J by 0 bases, with 8 bases between. Germline CDR1 SQVTM, CDR2 ANQGSEA. The CDR3 covers 13 residues. This chain's CDR3 is CSVDRGHQETQYF. The CDR3 DNA reads TGCAGCGTTGACAGGGGACACCAAGAGACCCAGTACTTC.

This clone was detected once. The rearrangement joins TRBV29-1 to TRBJ2-1, with 7 bases matching TRBD2. In germline, CDR1 is SQVTM, CDR2 ANQGSEA. V was pared by 5 bases and J by 0 bases, with 13 bases of the junction left unmatched. This CDR3 contains 17 residues. The CDR3 reads CSVRVVSGSSSYNEQFF. CDR3 coding DNA: TGCAGCGTTCGGGTGGTTAGCGGGTCGAGCTCCTACAATGAGCAGTTCTTC.

The J gene is TRBJ1-2, the V gene TRBV7-2; no clear D. Trimming left V 0 bases short and J 4 bases short, with 9 bases between. Germline-derived CDR1 and CDR2 are SGHTA and FQGNSA. The CDR3 runs to 14 residues. In DNA form, the CDR3 reads TGTGCCAGCAGCTTAGCCCAGCGGGTCTATGGCTACACCTTC. Protein sequence: CASSLAQRVYGYTF.